This entry lists 20 T cell receptor beta chains sequenced from one sample in a study of shared clonotypes between healthy human individuals. Sequencing used immunoSEQ multiplex PCR; TCRdb keeps in-frame clones, though not all of them. The sample lists hundreds of thousands of clones, around 72% seen once, with about 1.7% in the top ten. Specimen: memory CD4+ T cells sorted from blood. Regarding subset: CD45RA-negative fraction. These receptors originate from a woman aged 30 to 39 in good health.

This rearrangement joins TRBV11-2 to TRBJ2-6, with 7 bases that match TRBD1. Germline lookup yields CDR1 SGHAT and CDR2 FQNNGV. V trimming: 4 bases; J trimming: 4 bases; junction bases outside the gene matches: 4. This CDR3 comprises 15 residues. CDR3 loop: CASSSEGAGANVLTF. Written as DNA, the CDR3 is TGTGCCAGCAGCTCCGAGGGGGCAGGGGCCAACGTCCTGACTTTC.

The V gene is TRBV11-2, the J gene TRBJ2-7; 9 bases are shared with TRBD2. The CDR3 has 17 amino acids. Germline values: CDR1 SGHAT, CDR2 FQNNGV. J gave up 0 bases and V 4 bases, and 10 bases lay outside the gene matches. The CDR3 sequence is CASSSRASGTSSYEQYF. CDR3 sequence (DNA): TGTGCCAGCAGCTCACGGGCTAGCGGGACGAGCTCCTACGAGCAGTACTTC.

This clone was recorded only once. The V call is TRBV28, the J call TRBJ2-7; D unclear. V was pared by 2 bases and J by 5 bases, with 10 bases between. This CDR3 has 13 residues. Germline lookup yields CDR1 MDHEN and CDR2 SYDVKM. The CDR3 nucleotides read TGTGCCAGCAGTTTAGCGGCGGTCCACGAGCAGTACTTC. Protein: CASSLAAVHEQYF.

The rearrangement links TRBV6-1 to TRBJ2-7; D gene unclear. Germline assignment: CDR1 MNHNS and CDR2 SASEGT. V lost 5 bases and J 3 bases, leaving 17 bases between the germline ends. There are 15 residues in the CDR3. For the CDR3, the DNA is TGTGCCAGCAGTATAGGGCTGTTAGAGATCTACGAGCAGTACTTC. It specifies CASSIGLLEIYEQYF.

The sample holds many counts of this clone. The chain employs TRBV11-2 and TRBJ2-3, with 9 nucleotides matching TRBD2. The V and J ends lost 5 bases and 6 bases, in that order; junction bases with no gene match: 12. CDR1 is SGHAT and CDR2 is FQNNGV in the germline V gene. This CDR3 contains 16 residues. CDR3 loop: CASSRRRGLASDTQYF. The CDR3 DNA is TGTGCCAGCAGCCGCCGACGGGGACTAGCCTCGGATACGCAGTATTTT.

The chain employs TRBV11-2 and TRBJ2-1; D perhaps matches TRBD2 (5 bases). Germline V gene lookup returns CDR1 SGHAT and CDR2 FQNNGV. V was pared by 5 bases and J by 1 base, with 15 bases between. The CDR3 loop spans 16 amino acids. DNA of the CDR3: TGTGCCAGCAGCCGCGAACTAGGGAAGTCCTACAATGAGCAGTTCTTC. Protein sequence: CASSRELGKSYNEQFF.

The chain is built from TRBV19 and TRBJ1-5; no firm D call. Germline V gives CDR1 LNHDA, CDR2 SQIVND (reference sequence). CDR3 size: 13 residues. Trimming pared 3 bases from V and 5 bases from J, leaving 8 bases between. CDR3 nucleotides: TGTGCCAGTAGTATTAATCGGGATCAGCCCCAGCATTTT. It translates to CASSINRDQPQHF.

The chain recombines TRBV27 with TRBJ2-7; D possibly corresponds to TRBD1 (5 bases). V lost 5 bases and J 3 bases, leaving 11 bases between the germline ends. This CDR3 has 13 residues. Per germline, CDR1 MNHEY and CDR2 SMNVEV (reference sequence). The CDR3 sequence is CASSPQGYYEQYF. The CDR3 bases are TGTGCCAGCAGTCCTCAGGGTTACTACGAGCAGTACTTC.

This clone was counted many times. The V and J genes are TRBV9 and TRBJ2-2; D unresolved. V lost 0 bases, J lost 8 bases, and 8 bases lay in between. The CDR3 has 13 amino acids. CDR1 SGDLS and CDR2 YYNGEE come from the germline V gene. For the CDR3, the DNA is TGTGCCAGCAGCGTAGGTCTGTCAGGGGAGCTGTTTTTT. Translated: CASSVGLSGELFF.

The CDR3 sequence is CSVEEFGFQETQYF. CDR3 nucleotide sequence: TGCAGCGTTGAAGAGTTCGGCTTCCAAGAGACCCAGTACTTC. This chain uses TRBV29-1 with TRBJ2-5; D ambiguous. The V gene's germline CDR1 is SQVTM and CDR2 ANQGSEA. The V end lost 0 bases, the J end lost 1 base, and 9 bases lay between the germline ends. CDR3 size: 14 residues.

This chain connects TRBV27 to TRBJ2-5; 7 nucleotides agree with TRBD2. V shed 5 bases, J shed 4 bases, and the junction held 13 bases outside the gene matches. Germline V gives CDR1 MNHEY, CDR2 SMNVEV (reference sequence). This CDR3 contains 16 residues. The CDR3, as DNA: TGTGCCAGCAGTCCTCACCTCCGGGGGGTGGGAGAGACCCAGTACTTC. Its protein is CASSPHLRGVGETQYF.

The chain has TRBV6-1 and TRBJ1-5; D is uncertain. CDR1 is MNHNS and CDR2 is SASEGT in the germline V gene. V was pared by 2 bases and J by 5 bases, with 7 bases between. The CDR3 is made up of 13 amino acids. The CDR3, as DNA: TGTGCCAGCAGTGAACAGGCGGATCAGCCCCAGCATTTT. This translates into CASSEQADQPQHF.

The chain uses TRBV21-1 and TRBJ2-5; the table gives TRBD2 as D, unverified against the DNA. TRBV21-1 is tagged as a pseudogene. CDR3 length equals 13 residues. CDR3 sequence (DNA): TGTGCCAGCAGCTGGGAGTTTAGGGAGACCCAGTACTTC. This codes for CASSWEFRETQYF.

The chain employs TRBV7-9 and TRBJ2-3; 9 bases are a match to TRBD1. Germline V gene data show CDR1 as SEHNR and CDR2 as FQNEAQ (reference sequence). The CDR3 runs to 18 residues. Trimming at V came to 5 bases and at J to 2 bases, leaving 14 bases not matched to a gene. This chain's CDR3 is CASSLRPGTGIDTDTQYF. CDR3 bases: TGTGCCAGCAGCCTTCGTCCCGGGACAGGGATTGACACAGATACGCAGTATTTT.

This chain uses TRBV18 with TRBJ2-3, with D hard to call. The germline V and J ends were trimmed by 5 bases and 6 bases, with 12 bases remaining between them. The germline V gene encodes CDR1 KGHSH and CDR2 LQKENI. The CDR3 is made up of 13 amino acids. As DNA, the CDR3 is TGTGCCAGCTCAATGGGAATTATGGATACGCAGTATTTT. It codes for CASSMGIMDTQYF.

The chain is built from TRBV13 and TRBJ2-2; D uncertain. Germline V gene data show CDR1 as PRHDT and CDR2 as FYEKMQ (reference sequence). This CDR3 spans 13 amino acids. Trimming left V 4 bases short and J 1 base short, with 4 bases between. CDR3 residues: CASSSWNTGELFF. The CDR3 nucleotides read TGTGCCAGCAGCTCTTGGAACACCGGGGAGCTGTTTTTT.

The chain employs TRBV6-1 and TRBJ2-7, with 13 nucleotides matching TRBD2. This CDR3 contains 13 residues. The V and J ends lost 10 bases and 3 bases, in that order; junction bases with no gene match: 3. The germline V gene encodes CDR1 MNHNS and CDR2 SASEGT. CDR3 amino acids: CATWTSGSYEQYF. The CDR3 coding sequence is TGTGCCACCTGGACTAGCGGGAGCTACGAGCAGTACTTC.

The chain has TRBV11-3 and TRBJ2-7; TRBD1 matches at 10 bases. The CDR3 covers 14 residues. Germline V gene data show CDR1 as SGHNT and CDR2 as YENEEA. The V segment lost 5 bases and the J segment 6 bases; nucleotides outside the gene matches: 7. The CDR3 nucleotides read TGTGCCAGCAGCCCCGGGACAGGGGCTTCCGAGCAGTACTTC. Protein sequence: CASSPGTGASEQYF.

V gene TRBV5-1 combines with J gene TRBJ2-1; either TRBD1 or TRBD2 may fit D (5 bases each). CDR1 and CDR2 from the germline V gene are SGHRS and YFSETQ. V lost 2 bases to trimming and J lost 6 bases, with 12 bases between them. CDR3 length: 14 amino acids. Here the CDR3 reads CASSFGTVGNEQFF. The CDR3 region has the DNA TGCGCCAGCAGCTTTGGGACGGTCGGCAATGAGCAGTTCTTC. Looking up the rest from reference TRBV5-1 and TRBJ2-1 gives the full variable domain: KAGVTQTPRYLIKTRGQQVTLSCSPISGHRSVSWYQQTPGQGLQFLFEYFSETQRNKGNFPGRFSGRQFSNSRSEMNVSTLELGDSALYLCASSFGTVGNEQFFGPGTRLTVL.

The rearrangement joins TRBV30 to TRBJ2-5; D uncertain. This CDR3 is built from 11 residues. Germline assignment: CDR1 GTSNPN and CDR2 SVGIG (reference sequence). Trimming shortened V by 5 bases and J by 10 bases, and 14 bases separated the two germline ends. CDR3 protein: CAWATVVGQYF. For the CDR3, the DNA is TGTGCCTGGGCTACAGTGGTTGGCCAGTACTTC.